The rows below give T cell receptor beta chains drawn from one sample of a study of cytomegalovirus exposure and HLA in healthy donors. Some clones are missing from TCRdb's copy, which holds only in-frame ones; the method was immunoSEQ multiplex PCR. Of 85,000 to 120,000 clones listed, more than 65% are singletons. Sequenced: PBMCs. Receptors were obtained from a woman aged 45 to 65 in good health and CMV-seropositive. Both conserved end residues are part of each CDR3.

V	J	CDR3
TRBV14	TRBJ1-2	CASSPRDRAPGYGYTF
TRBV7-7	TRBJ2-7	CASSQTPSYEQYF
TRBV9	TRBJ2-1	CASSATGGLNEQFF
TRBV5-1	TRBJ1-4	CASSPQETGVRGFPEKLFF
TRBV11-2	TRBJ2-5	CASSLVQGQETQYF
TRBV21-1	TRBJ2-2	CASSTTGVANTGELFF
TRBV5-4	TRBJ2-4	CASSSRDGDKNIQYF
TRBV5-1	TRBJ2-3	CASSLGIGAGTDTQYF
TRBV30	TRBJ2-1	CAWRTGDFNEQFF
TRBV28	TRBJ1-1	CASSDLGQAEAFF
TRBV7-8	TRBJ1-3	CASSFHSGDTIYF
TRBV9	TRBJ2-1	CASSPTNRVEQFF
TRBV18	TRBJ1-5	CASSYSEGNQPQHF
TRBV6-5	TRBJ1-2	CASSYLGRQNYGYTF
TRBV4-1	TRBJ1-1	CASSQDLNTEAFF
TRBV30	NA	CAWSNRGYEQYF
TRBV7-8	TRBJ2-1	CASSLAGGGAFEQFF
TRBV10-3	TRBJ2-1	CAISPGTSGWNEQFF
TRBV7-8	TRBJ2-3	CASSLVGQQTDTQYF
TRBV19	TRBJ1-5	CASSIWRGRGNQPQHF
TRBV5-1	TRBJ2-3	CASSLGTEGGAQYF
TRBV19	TRBJ1-6	CASRGQVNSPLHF
TRBV7-7	TRBJ2-1	CASSSGTGSYNEQFF
TRBV28	TRBJ1-1	CASSFPLQGMNTEAFF
TRBV9	TRBJ2-3	CASSVLGRLAGTDTQYF
TRBV27	TRBJ2-3	CASSLSTGSTDTQYF
TRBV5-1	TRBJ1-1	CASSLVPGQGRNTEAFF
TRBV6-5	TRBJ1-2	CASSYSRGSRGYTF
TRBV29-1	TRBJ1-1	CSVERAGTEAFF
TRBV18	TRBJ2-3	CASSPSLSGGTDTQYF
TRBV27	TRBJ1-1	CASSIRGWNAEAFF
TRBV18	TRBJ2-3	CASSPMTGIGDTQYF
TRBV7-8	TRBJ2-1	CASSPQGGRNEQFF
TRBV15	TRBJ2-5	CATSRDRGLGETQYF
TRBV19	TRBJ2-3	CASSLSAGGQDTQYF
TRBV5-1	TRBJ1-6	CASSPTEGGSYNSPLHF
TRBV4-3	TRBJ1-6	CASSQELGRDSPLHF
TRBV5-1	TRBJ1-5	CASSTGQDNQPQHF
TRBV5-6	TRBJ2-5	CASSLQGATETQYF
TRBV21-1	TRBJ2-2	CAAGRGGSTGELFF
TRBV7-9	TRBJ2-7	CSSSLAGTGTYEQYF
TRBV29-1	TRBJ2-1	CSVQGSSSYNEQFF
TRBV7-8	TRBJ1-5	CASSLVAGGGGHNQPQHF
TRBV7-3	TRBJ1-1	CASSQREIRVELNTEAFF
TRBV28	TRBJ2-7	CASTRDSTYEQYF
TRBV7-2	TRBJ1-4	CASSRQGNEKLFF
TRBV7-6	TRBJ1-1	CASSLVGGNTEAFF
TRBV28	TRBJ1-2	CASRGQGVGYGYTF
TRBV2	TRBJ1-3	CASSEEGLSGNTIYF
TRBV11-2	TRBJ1-1	CASSLGPNTEAFF
TRBV7-9	TRBJ2-3	CASSPQGGYTDTQYF
TRBV19	TRBJ2-3	CASRLSGGAYYTQYF
TRBV30	TRBJ1-4	CAWSEDWGNEKLFF
TRBV7-8	TRBJ2-5	CASSANLDRVGTQYF
TRBV27	TRBJ1-6	CASTEFGQGNSPLHF
TRBV4-3	TRBJ1-2	CASSHGEGDRGHYGYTF
TRBV5-1	TRBJ1-2	CASSLREDRLAYGYTF
TRBV11-2	TRBJ2-2	CASSLAGRTGELFF
TRBV5-1	TRBJ2-5	CASSPGTVETQYF
TRBV5-1	TRBJ1-1	CASSLAGTGNTEAFF